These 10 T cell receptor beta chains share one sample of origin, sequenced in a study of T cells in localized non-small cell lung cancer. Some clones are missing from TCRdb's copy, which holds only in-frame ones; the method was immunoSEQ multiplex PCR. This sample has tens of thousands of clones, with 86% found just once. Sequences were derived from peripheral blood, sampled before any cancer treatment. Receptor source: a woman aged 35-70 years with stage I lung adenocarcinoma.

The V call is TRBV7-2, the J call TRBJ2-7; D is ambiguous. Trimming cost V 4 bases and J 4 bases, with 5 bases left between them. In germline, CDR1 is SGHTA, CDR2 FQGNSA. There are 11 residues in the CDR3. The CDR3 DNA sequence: TGTGCCAGCAGCTCGAATTACGAGCAGTACTTC. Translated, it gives CASSSNYEQYF.

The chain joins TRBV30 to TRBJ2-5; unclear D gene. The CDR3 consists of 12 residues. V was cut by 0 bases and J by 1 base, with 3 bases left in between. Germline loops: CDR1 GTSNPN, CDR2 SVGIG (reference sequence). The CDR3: CAWSVGQETQYF. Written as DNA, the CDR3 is TGTGCCTGGAGTGTAGGCCAAGAGACCCAGTACTTC.

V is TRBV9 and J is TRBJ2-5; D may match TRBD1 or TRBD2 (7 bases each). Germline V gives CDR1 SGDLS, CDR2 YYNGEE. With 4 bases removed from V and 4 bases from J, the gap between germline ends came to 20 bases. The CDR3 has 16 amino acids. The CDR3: CASSSPSGGAGETQYF. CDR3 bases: TGTGCCAGCAGCTCTCCCTCAGGGGGGGCAGGAGAGACCCAGTACTTC. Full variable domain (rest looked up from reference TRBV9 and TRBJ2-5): DSGVTQTPKHLITATGQRVTLRCSPRSGDLSVYWYQQSLDQGLQFLIQYYNGEERAKGNILERFSAQQFPDLHSELNLSSLELGDSALYFCASSSPSGGAGETQYFGPGTRLLVL.

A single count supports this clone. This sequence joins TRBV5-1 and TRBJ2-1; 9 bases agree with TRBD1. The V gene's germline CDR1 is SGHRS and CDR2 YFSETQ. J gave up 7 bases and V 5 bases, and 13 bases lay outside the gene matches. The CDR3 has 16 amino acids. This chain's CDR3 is CASSFTMGTGYNEQFF. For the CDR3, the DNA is TGCGCCAGCAGTTTTACCATGGGGACAGGGTATAATGAGCAGTTCTTC.

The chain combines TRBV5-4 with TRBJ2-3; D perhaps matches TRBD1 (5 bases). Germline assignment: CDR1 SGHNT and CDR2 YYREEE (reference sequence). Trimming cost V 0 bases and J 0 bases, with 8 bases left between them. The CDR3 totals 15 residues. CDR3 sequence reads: CASSLGQGSTDTQYF. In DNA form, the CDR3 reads TGTGCCAGCAGCTTGGGGCAGGGAAGCACAGATACGCAGTATTTT.

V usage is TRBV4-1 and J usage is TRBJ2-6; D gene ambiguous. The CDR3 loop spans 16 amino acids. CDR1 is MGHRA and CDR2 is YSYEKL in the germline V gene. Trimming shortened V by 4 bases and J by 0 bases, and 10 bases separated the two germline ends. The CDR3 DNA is TGCGCCAGCAGCCGATACGCAAACTCTGGGGCCAACGTCCTGACTTTC. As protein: CASSRYANSGANVLTF.

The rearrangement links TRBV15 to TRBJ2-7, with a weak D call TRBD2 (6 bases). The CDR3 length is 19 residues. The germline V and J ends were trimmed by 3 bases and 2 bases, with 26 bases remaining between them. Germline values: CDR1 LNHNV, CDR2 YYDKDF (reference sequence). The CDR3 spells CATSSDSLGGGKDPYEQYF. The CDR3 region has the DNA TGTGCCACCAGCAGCGACTCCTTGGGTGGGGGGAAAGACCCCTACGAGCAGTACTTC.

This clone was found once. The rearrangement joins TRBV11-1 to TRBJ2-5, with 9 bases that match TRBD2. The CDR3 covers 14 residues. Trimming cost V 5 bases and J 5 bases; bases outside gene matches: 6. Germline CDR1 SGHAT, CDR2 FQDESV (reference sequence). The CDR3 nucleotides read TGTGCCAGCAGCCCGGGACTAGCTCGGGAGACCCAGTACTTC. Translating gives CASSPGLARETQYF.

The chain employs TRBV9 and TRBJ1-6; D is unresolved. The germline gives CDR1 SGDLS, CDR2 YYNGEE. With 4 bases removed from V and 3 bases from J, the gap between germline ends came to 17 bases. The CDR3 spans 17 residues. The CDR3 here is CASSPTPGPDYNSPLHF. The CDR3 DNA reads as TGTGCCAGCAGCCCCACACCAGGACCGGACTATAATTCACCCCTCCACTTT.

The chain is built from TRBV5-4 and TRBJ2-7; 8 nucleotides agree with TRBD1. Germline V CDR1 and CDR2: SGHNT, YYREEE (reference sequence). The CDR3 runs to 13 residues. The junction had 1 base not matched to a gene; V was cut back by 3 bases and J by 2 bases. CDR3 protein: CASSYRGAYEQYF. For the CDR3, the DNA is TGTGCCAGCAGCTACAGGGGGGCCTACGAGCAGTACTTC.